A single sample is the source of the 5 T cell receptor beta chains below, sequenced in a study of cytomegalovirus exposure and HLA in healthy donors. 60 Vbeta and 13 Jbeta primers were used in PCR. Clones were sequenced by immunoSEQ multiplex PCR, and TCRdb holds only the in-frame ones, with some missing. The sample comprises 45,000 to 55,000 clones, around 82% of which are singletons, and 8.1% rests with the top ten. The specimen was PBMCs. These receptors all come from a man aged 25 to 40 in good health and CMV-seropositive.

This chain joins TRBV2 and TRBJ2-1; possibly TRBD2 for D (6 bases). The ends were cut back, 8 bases at V and 10 bases at J, with 21 bases in the middle. CDR1 SNHLY and CDR2 FYNNEI come from the germline V gene. The CDR3 totals 14 residues. The CDR3 DNA is TGTGCCAGCCCTCGGACGGGGACTGCCCAGGAGCAGTTCTTC. This codes for CASPRTGTAQEQFF.

J is TRBJ2-4 and V is TRBV5-1, with TRBD1 matching over 7 bases. Per germline, CDR1 SGHRS and CDR2 YFSETQ. The CDR3 runs 15 residues. Trimming removed 4 bases from V and 4 bases from J; junction bases left unmatched: 8. The CDR3 here is CASSPKGQRKNIQYF. The CDR3 nucleotides are TGCGCCAGCAGCCCGAAGGGACAGCGAAAAAACATTCAGTACTTC.

This clone was seen more than once but under ten times. V usage is TRBV6-5 and J usage is TRBJ1-3; D is uncertain. Germline lookup yields CDR1 MNHEY and CDR2 SVGAGI. The V end lost 8 bases, the J end lost 4 bases, and 12 bases lay between the germline ends. This CDR3 spans 13 amino acids. The CDR3 nucleotides read TGTGCCAGCGTTAGTCGTGCCGGAAACACCATATATTTT. The encoded protein is CASVSRAGNTIYF.

In regard to this clone: Distinct nucleotide sequences in the sample also encode this CDR3. This chain uses TRBV7-9 with TRBJ2-3; TRBD1 might be the D (6 bases). The CDR3 runs to 19 residues. V dropped 0 bases and J dropped 6 bases, with 25 bases sitting between them. CDR1 and CDR2 from the germline V gene are SEHNR and FQNEAQ (reference sequence). The CDR3 spells CASSLAQGGRFRLSDTQYF. Here the CDR3 DNA reads TGTGCCAGCAGCTTAGCGCAAGGGGGTAGATTTCGATTATCGGATACGCAGTATTTT.

J is TRBJ2-7 and V is TRBV19; 7 bases agree with TRBD1. Germline V gene lookup returns CDR1 LNHDA and CDR2 SQIVND (reference sequence). The J segment lost 5 bases and the V segment lost 6 bases, leaving 16 bases of the junction unmatched. CDR3 length equals 16 residues. The CDR3 region is CASSSPEGQSRHEQYF. The CDR3 DNA follows: TGTGCCAGTAGCTCGCCCGAGGGACAGAGCAGACACGAGCAGTACTTC.